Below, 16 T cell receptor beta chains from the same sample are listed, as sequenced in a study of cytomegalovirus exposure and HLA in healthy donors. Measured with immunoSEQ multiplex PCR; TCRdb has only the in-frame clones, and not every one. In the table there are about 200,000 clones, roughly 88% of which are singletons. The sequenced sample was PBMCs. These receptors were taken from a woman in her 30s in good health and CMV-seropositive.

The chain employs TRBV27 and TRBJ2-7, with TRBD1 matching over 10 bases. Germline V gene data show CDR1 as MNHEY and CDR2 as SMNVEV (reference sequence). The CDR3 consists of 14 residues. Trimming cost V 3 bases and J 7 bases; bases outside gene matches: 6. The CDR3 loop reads CASSFDRGLGEQYF. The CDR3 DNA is TGTGCCAGCAGTTTTGACAGGGGGCTAGGAGAGCAGTACTTC.

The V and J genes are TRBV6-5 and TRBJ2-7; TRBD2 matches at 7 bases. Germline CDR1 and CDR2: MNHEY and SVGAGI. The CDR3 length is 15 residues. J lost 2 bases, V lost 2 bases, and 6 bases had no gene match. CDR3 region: CASSYGLAETYEQYF. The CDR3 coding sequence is TGTGCCAGCAGTTACGGGCTAGCGGAGACCTACGAGCAGTACTTC.

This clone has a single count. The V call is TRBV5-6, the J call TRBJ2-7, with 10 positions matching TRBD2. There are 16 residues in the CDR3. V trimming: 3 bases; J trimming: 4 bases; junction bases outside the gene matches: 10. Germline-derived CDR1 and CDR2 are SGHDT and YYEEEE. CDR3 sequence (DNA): TGTGCCAGCAGCTCAGTTGCCGGGACTAGCGTATACGAGCAGTACTTC. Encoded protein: CASSSVAGTSVYEQYF. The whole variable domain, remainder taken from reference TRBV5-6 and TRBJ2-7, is DAGVTQSPTHLIKTRGQQVTLRCSPKSGHDTVSWYQQALGQGPQFIFQYYEEEERQRGNFPDRFSGHQFPNYSSELNVNALLLGDSALYLCASSSVAGTSVYEQYFGPGTRLTVT.

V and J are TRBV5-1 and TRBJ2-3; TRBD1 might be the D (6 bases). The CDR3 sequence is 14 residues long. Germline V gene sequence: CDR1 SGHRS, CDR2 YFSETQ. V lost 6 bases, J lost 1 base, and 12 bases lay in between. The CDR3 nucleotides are TGCGCCAGCACCCTCGACAGGCGCACAGATACGCAGTATTTT. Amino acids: CASTLDRRTDTQYF.

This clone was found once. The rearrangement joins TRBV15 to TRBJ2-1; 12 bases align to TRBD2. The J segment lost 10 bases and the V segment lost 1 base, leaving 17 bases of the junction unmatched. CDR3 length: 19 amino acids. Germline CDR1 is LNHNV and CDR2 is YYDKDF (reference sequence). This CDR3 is CATSRGSSPLAGGPWEQFF. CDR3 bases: TGTGCCACCAGCAGAGGTTCATCCCCCCTAGCGGGAGGGCCCTGGGAGCAGTTCTTC.

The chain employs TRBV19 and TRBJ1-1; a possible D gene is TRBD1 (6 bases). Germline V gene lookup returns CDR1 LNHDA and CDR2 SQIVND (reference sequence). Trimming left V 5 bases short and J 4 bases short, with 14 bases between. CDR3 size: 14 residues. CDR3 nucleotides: TGTGCCAGTAGTCCCAACAGGGAGAGCACTGAAGCTTTCTTT. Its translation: CASSPNRESTEAFF.

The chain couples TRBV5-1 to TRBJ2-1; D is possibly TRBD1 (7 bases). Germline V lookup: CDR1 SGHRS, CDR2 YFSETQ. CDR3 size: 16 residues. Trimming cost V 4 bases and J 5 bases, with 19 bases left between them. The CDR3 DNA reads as TGCGCCAGCAGCCCCAAAGGGGGCCCGGGAGACAATGAGCAGTTCTTC. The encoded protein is CASSPKGGPGDNEQFF.

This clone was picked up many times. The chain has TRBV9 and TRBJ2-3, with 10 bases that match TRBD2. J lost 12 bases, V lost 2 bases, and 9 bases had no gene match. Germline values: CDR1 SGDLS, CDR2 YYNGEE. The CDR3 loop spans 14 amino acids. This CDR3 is CASSVEPGLALQYF. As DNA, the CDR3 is TGTGCCAGCAGCGTCGAACCGGGACTAGCGCTCCAGTATTTT.

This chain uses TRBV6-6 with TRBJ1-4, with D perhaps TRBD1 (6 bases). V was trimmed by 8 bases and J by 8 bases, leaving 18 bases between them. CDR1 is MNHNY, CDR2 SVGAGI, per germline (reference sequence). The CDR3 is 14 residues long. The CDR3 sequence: CASETTGLGEKLFF. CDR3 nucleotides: TGTGCCAGCGAAACCACAGGGTTGGGCGAAAAACTGTTTTTT.

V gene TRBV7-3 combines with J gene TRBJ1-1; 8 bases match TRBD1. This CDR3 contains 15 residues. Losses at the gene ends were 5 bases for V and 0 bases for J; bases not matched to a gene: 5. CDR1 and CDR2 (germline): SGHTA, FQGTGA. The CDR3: CASSERTGMNTEAFF. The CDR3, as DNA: TGTGCCAGCAGCGAGCGGACAGGGATGAACACTGAAGCTTTCTTT.

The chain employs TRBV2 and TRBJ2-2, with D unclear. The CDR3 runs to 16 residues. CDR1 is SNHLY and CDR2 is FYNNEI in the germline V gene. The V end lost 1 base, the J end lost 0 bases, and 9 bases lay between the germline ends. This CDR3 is CASSEGRFANTGELFF. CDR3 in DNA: TGTGCCAGCAGTGAAGGCAGATTCGCGAACACCGGGGAGCTGTTTTTT.

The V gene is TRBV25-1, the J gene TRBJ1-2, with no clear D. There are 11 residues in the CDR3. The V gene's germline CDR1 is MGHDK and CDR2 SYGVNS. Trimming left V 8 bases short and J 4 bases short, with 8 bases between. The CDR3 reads CASRYSYGYTF. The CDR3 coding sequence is TGTGCCAGCCGGTACAGCTATGGCTACACCTTC.

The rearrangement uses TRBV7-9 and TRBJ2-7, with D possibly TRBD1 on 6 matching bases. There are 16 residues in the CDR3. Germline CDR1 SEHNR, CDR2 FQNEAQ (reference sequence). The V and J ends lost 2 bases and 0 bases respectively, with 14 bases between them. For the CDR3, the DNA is TGTGCCAGCAGCTTACGGACAGATCAGATCTCCTACGAGCAGTACTTC. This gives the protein CASSLRTDQISYEQYF.

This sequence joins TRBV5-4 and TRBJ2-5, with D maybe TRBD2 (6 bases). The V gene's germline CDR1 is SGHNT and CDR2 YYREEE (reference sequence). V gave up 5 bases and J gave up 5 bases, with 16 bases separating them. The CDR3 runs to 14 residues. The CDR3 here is CASSLIGSGETQYF. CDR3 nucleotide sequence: TGTGCCAGCAGTCTGATCGGGAGCGGGGAGACCCAGTACTTC.

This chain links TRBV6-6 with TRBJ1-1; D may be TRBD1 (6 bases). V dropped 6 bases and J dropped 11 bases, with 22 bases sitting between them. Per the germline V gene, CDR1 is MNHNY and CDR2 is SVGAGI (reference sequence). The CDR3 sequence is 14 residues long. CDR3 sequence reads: CASSLQGKIEGAFF. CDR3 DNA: TGTGCCAGCAGCCTCCAGGGGAAAATTGAGGGGGCTTTCTTT.

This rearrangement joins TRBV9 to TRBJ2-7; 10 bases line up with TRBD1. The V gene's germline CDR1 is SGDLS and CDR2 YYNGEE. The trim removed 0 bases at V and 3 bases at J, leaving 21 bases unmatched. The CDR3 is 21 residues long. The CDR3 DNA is TGTGCCAGCAGCGTAGTTGTAGGGAGACAGGGGGCGAGGGTAAGTATCTACGAGCAGTACTTC. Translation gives CASSVVVGRQGARVSIYEQYF.